Presented here are 14 T cell receptor beta chains from one specimen sequenced in a study of CD8+ T cells in alopecia areata. Treatment described: oral pan-JAK inhibitor, 5-10 mg twice daily. RNA extraction was followed by reverse transcription into cDNA, which acted as the sequencing template. Profiling relied on immunoSEQ multiplex PCR, and the TCRdb table lists in-frame clones only, not all of them. This table holds some 180,000 clones, less than 70% found once. Sequenced material: CD8+ T cells sorted from blood, taken at week 24, from a patient treated with tofacitinib. These TCRs come from a human donor with alopecia areata.

The chain has TRBV30 and TRBJ2-6; no clear D gene. Germline V lookup: CDR1 GTSNPN, CDR2 SVGIG (reference sequence). The CDR3 extends over 13 amino acids. Deletions cut 1 base from V and 2 bases from J, with 3 bases between. CDR3 residues: CAWSGTGANVLTF. DNA for the CDR3: TGTGCCTGGAGTGGTACTGGGGCCAACGTCCTGACTTTC. Combining the CDR3 with reference TRBV30 and TRBJ2-6 gives the whole variable domain SQTIHQWPATLVQPVGSPLSLECTVEGTSNPNLYWYRQAAGRGLQLLFYSVGIGQISSEVPQNLSASRPQDRQFILSSKKLLLSDSGFYLCAWSGTGANVLTFGAGSRLTVL.

This clone occurred a few times. This CDR3 is CASRDTQETQYF. The DNA for the CDR3 is TGTGCCAGCCGGGACACACAAGAGACCCAGTACTTC. The V and J genes are TRBV19 and TRBJ2-5; tentatively, D is TRBD1 (6 bases). Germline V gene lookup returns CDR1 LNHDA and CDR2 SQIVND (reference sequence). This CDR3 comprises 12 residues. Trimming took 9 bases from V and 2 from J, leaving 10 bases between them.

V usage is TRBV19 and J usage is TRBJ1-1, with D possibly being TRBD1 (5 bases). Trimming took 3 bases from V and 4 from J, leaving 9 bases between them. Germline CDR1 LNHDA, CDR2 SQIVND (reference sequence). This CDR3 is built from 13 residues. The CDR3 here is CASSIEGFTEAFF. The CDR3 coding sequence is TGTGCCAGTAGTATCGAGGGGTTCACTGAAGCTTTCTTT.

The chain carries TRBV14 and TRBJ2-1, with D possibly matching TRBD2 (5 bases). CDR1 is SGHDN and CDR2 is FVKESK in the germline V gene. With 3 bases removed from V and 4 bases from J, the gap between germline ends came to 10 bases. The CDR3 loop spans 14 amino acids. The CDR3 nucleotides read TGTGCCAGCAGCCAGGAGGTCGGTTACAATGAGCAGTTCTTC. It is translated as CASSQEVGYNEQFF.

V usage is TRBV30 and J usage is TRBJ2-7; no clear D. The V and J ends lost 1 base and 3 bases respectively, with 10 bases between them. The CDR3 totals 13 residues. The germline V gene has CDR1 GTSNPN and CDR2 SVGIG (reference sequence). CDR3 DNA: TGTGCCTGGAGTGAGGGCCAAAACTACGAGCAGTACTTC. Translating it yields CAWSEGQNYEQYF.

The V and J genes are TRBV27 and TRBJ2-6, with D possibly being TRBD2 (5 bases). The V gene's germline CDR1 is MNHEY and CDR2 SMNVEV (reference sequence). Trimming took off 10 bases at V and 3 bases at J, with 13 bases between the two ends. This CDR3 has 14 amino acids. The CDR3 nucleotides read TGTGCCACCACCGGTCGGGGTGGGGCCAACGTCCTGACTTTC. Translation: CATTGRGGANVLTF.

As concerns this clone: Other DNA sequences from this sample encode an identical CDR3 as well. This chain links TRBV11-2 with TRBJ1-1; D not certain. This CDR3 contains 13 residues. The V and J ends lost 1 base and 0 bases respectively, with 3 bases between them. The germline gives CDR1 SGHAT, CDR2 FQNNGV. CDR3 amino acids: CASSLGMNTEAFF. The CDR3 coding sequence is TGTGCCAGCAGCTTAGGAATGAACACTGAAGCTTTCTTT.

The CDR3 DNA reads as TGTGCCAGCAGCGGGACCGGGACACTAAAAGAGACCCAGTACTTC. The encoded protein is CASSGTGTLKETQYF. The rearrangement joins TRBV9 to TRBJ2-5; TRBD1 is a possible D gene (6 bases). The germline CDR1 and CDR2 sequences are SGDLS and YYNGEE. The CDR3 runs 15 residues. The ends were cut back, 3 bases at V and 3 bases at J, with 15 bases in the middle.

In this sample, this clone turned up a few times. V usage is TRBV6-5 and J usage is TRBJ1-1, with a possible D match to TRBD1 (5 bases). Per the germline V gene, CDR1 is MNHEY and CDR2 is SVGAGI. Trimming removed 2 bases at V and 6 bases at J, with 10 bases between. This CDR3 is 13 amino acids long. CDR3 protein: CASSYTMGPEAFF. The CDR3 coding sequence is TGTGCCAGCAGTTACACTATGGGACCTGAAGCTTTCTTT.

The V gene is TRBV5-6, the J gene TRBJ2-1; D perhaps matches TRBD2 (6 bases). V was cut by 2 bases and J by 3 bases, with 9 bases left in between. Germline V gene sequence: CDR1 SGHDT, CDR2 YYEEEE. The CDR3 sequence is 14 residues long. CDR3 residues: CASSFSGDYNEQFF. For the CDR3, the DNA is TGTGCCAGCAGCTTTTCGGGGGACTACAATGAGCAGTTCTTC.

This clone showed up just a few times. The chain combines TRBV5-1 with TRBJ2-2, with D maybe TRBD2 (6 bases). Germline V gene lookup returns CDR1 SGHRS and CDR2 YFSETQ. The CDR3 is made up of 15 amino acids. Trimming took 7 bases from V and 0 from J, leaving 13 bases between them. The CDR3 region is CASGSGDSNTGELFF. CDR3 DNA: TGCGCCAGCGGGTCGGGGGACTCGAACACCGGGGAGCTGTTTTTT.

The chain has TRBV30 and TRBJ1-5; 7 bases line up with TRBD1. V shed 7 bases and J 9 bases; nucleotides not matched to a gene: 15. The CDR3 is 14 amino acids. In germline, CDR1 is GTSNPN, CDR2 SVGIG (reference sequence). The CDR3 here is CASGETGIPWPQHF. CDR3 coding DNA: TGTGCCTCAGGGGAGACAGGGATCCCCTGGCCCCAGCATTTT. The full variable domain, with the rest looked up from reference TRBV30 and TRBJ1-5, is SQTIHQWPATLVQPVGSPLSLECTVEGTSNPNLYWYRQAAGRGLQLLFYSVGIGQISSEVPQNLSASRPQDRQFILSSKKLLLSDSGFYLCASGETGIPWPQHFGDGTRLSIL.

The gene calls are TRBV5-6 and TRBJ2-5, with D maybe TRBD1 (6 bases). Trimming took off 4 bases at V and 2 bases at J, with 15 bases between the two ends. Looked up from germline, CDR1 is SGHDT and CDR2 is YYEEEE. The CDR3 is made up of 15 amino acids. The CDR3 region has the DNA TGTGCCAGCAGCCACACCGGGACAATGCAAGAGACCCAGTACTTC. Translating it yields CASSHTGTMQETQYF.

The chain uses TRBV27 and TRBJ1-5, with D hard to call. Trimming cost V 8 bases and J 7 bases, with 12 bases left between them. This CDR3 comprises 12 residues. CDR1 is MNHEY, CDR2 SMNVEV, per germline (reference sequence). The DNA for the CDR3 is TGTGCCAGCGGGCCCCGGGCACAGCCCCAGCATTTT. The encoded protein is CASGPRAQPQHF.